The rows below give T cell receptor beta chains drawn from one sample of a study of brain T cells in children with intractable seizures. Using immunoSEQ multiplex PCR, the repertoire was profiled, and TCRdb retains in-frame clones only, with some absent. The sample holds under 150,000 clones; 85% to 95% are singletons and the top ten take 3.5% to 4%. This sample comprised peripheral blood, obtained at surgery. The source of these receptors is a boy under three years old with hemimegalencephaly and intractable seizures. The conserved cysteine and the conserved F or W are not part of the CDR3 here. D genes are given only for firm matches.

v_call	d_call	j_call	cdr3_aa
TRBV5-1	TRBD1	TRBJ2-1	ASRGGSSYNEQF
TRBV27	-	TRBJ2-5	ASSPGLRETQY
TRBV12-3/TRBV12-4	TRBD1	TRBJ1-2	ASARQGLYGYT
TRBV9	-	TRBJ2-1	ASSVGAGSNLYNEQF
TRBV7-9	-	TRBJ2-1	ASRAAGLASYNEQF
TRBV19	-	TRBJ1-1	ASRWNKRVQGNTEAF
TRBV5-1	-	TRBJ1-1	ASSLEPGEGNTEAF
TRBV18	-	TRBJ2-5	ASSPQSGRTQETQY
TRBV6-1	-	TRBJ1-2	ASSDGEWGYT
TRBV14	-	TRBJ2-7	ASNQGKSYEQY
TRBV6-5	-	TRBJ1-6	ASSGDYNSPLH
TRBV15	-	TRBJ2-7	ATSSGGTYEQY
TRBV6-5	-	TRBJ2-3	ASSYGGGSTDTQY
TRBV10-2	TRBD2	TRBJ2-1	ASSELSERGPYNEQF
TRBV9	TRBD1	TRBJ2-7	ASSLGTGGPYEQY
TRBV27	-	TRBJ1-4	ASSAVDRINEKLF
TRBV18	TRBD1	TRBJ1-2	ASSPLDRGGDYGYT
TRBV19	TRBD1	TRBJ1-6	AVGQGGLPLH
TRBV28	TRBD1	TRBJ2-7	ASSLSNPTGGAYEQY
TRBV6-6	-	TRBJ1-2	ASRDRQRTNYGYT
TRBV7-3	-	TRBJ1-1	ASSLTWNTEAF
TRBV19	-	TRBJ1-3	ASAAVAGNTIY
TRBV6-1	-	TRBJ1-2	ASSDYGTYGYT
TRBV24-1	-	TRBJ2-3	ATSATPGTGAGRAGTDTQY
TRBV7-2	-	TRBJ1-2	ASSLNARGSGGYT
TRBV11-2	-	TRBJ2-7	ASSPAFPPYEQY
TRBV5-1	-	TRBJ2-2	ASSLTRPGELF
TRBV7-2	-	TRBJ2-5	ASSLGRETQY
TRBV6-5	-	TRBJ2-7	AASTRQHYEQY
TRBV9	TRBD2	TRBJ2-1	ASSVELAGYNEQF
TRBV5-4	TRBD1	TRBJ2-2	ASSSRQGNTGELF